The rows below give T cell receptor beta chains drawn from one sample of a study of cytomegalovirus exposure and HLA in healthy donors. Produced via immunoSEQ multiplex PCR; TCRdb's table is partial and in-frame only. The data contain around 150,000 clones, about three quarters of them seen just once; the ten biggest clones take up about an eighth. Sequenced: PBMCs. The receptors here all came from a human donor in good health. CDR3s leave out the opening cysteine and the closing phenylalanine or tryptophan. Clone size appears in some rows only: once, few, many, or a class for an expanded clone.

clone_size,cdr3_length,j_call,v_call,cdr3_aa
few,10,TRBJ1-2,TRBV2,ASSRDRDGYT
-,13,TRBJ1-3,TRBV5-1,ASSLNRGSGNTIY
-,13,TRBJ2-3,TRBV6-6,ASSYGDRSTDTQY
-,13,TRBJ2-5,TRBV4-2,ASSHTPAERETQY
-,11,TRBJ1-2,TRBV28,ASSLGRGYGYT
-,12,TRBJ1-5,TRBV6-1,ASFRAQGGQPQH
-,13,TRBJ2-2,TRBV9,ASSVPGTGTGELF
-,10,TRBJ2-7,TRBV21-1,ASSLANYEQY
-,11,TRBJ2-5,TRBV5-4,ASSVTSWETQY
-,12,TRBJ1-1,TRBV6-6,ASSFGTMNTEAF
-,13,TRBJ2-6,TRBV6-6,ASSLLALGANVLT
-,13,TRBJ2-5,TRBV13,ASSEDRAGGETQY
-,12,TRBJ2-1,TRBV4-1,ASSKGTGNNEQF
-,14,TRBJ2-1,TRBV6-6,ASSYSTAGSYNEQF
-,12,TRBJ2-5,TRBV7-9,ASTRLAGGETQY
-,17,TRBJ1-1,TRBV15,ATSGSPGTGEIMNTEAF
-,14,TRBJ2-1,TRBV5-1,ASSPSGGSSYNEQF
once,13,TRBJ2-1,TRBV29-1,SVDERGDFYNEQF